This T cell receptor (beta chain) emerged from a study of shared clonotypes between healthy human individuals. General study points: A reduction in generation probabilities was seen for non-shared clonotypes relative to those shared by all four donors. Richness estimates generally favored naive over memory subsets.

In regard to this clone: Its specificity is unknown.

Trimming cost V 10 bases and J 8 bases; bases outside gene matches: 7. This CDR3 comprises 12 residues. Per germline, CDR1 ENHRY and CDR2 SYGVKD. The study ran the assay at deep level. Approximately 30,000 T cell genomes (about 0.2 ug DNA) went into each sorted-subset replicate. Profiling relied on immunoSEQ multiplex PCR, and the TCRdb table lists in-frame clones only, not all of them. The sample contains some 1,400,000 clones, roughly 96% of which appear only once. This sequence joins TRBV10-3 and TRBJ2-1; 8 nucleotides agree with TRBD1. The sequenced material came from naive CD4+ T cells sorted from blood. Stated subset: CD45RA+ positively selected. The clonotype originates from a man aged 25 to 40 in good health. CDR3 in amino acids: CATTGGFDEQFF. DNA of the CDR3: TGTGCCACCACAGGGGGATTCGATGAGCAGTTCTTC.